The rows below give T cell receptor beta chains drawn from one sample of a study of T cell responses to AZD1222 COVID-19 vaccine. Libraries were prepared by immunoSEQ multiplex PCR; TCRdb keeps only in-frame clonotypes and omits some of them. In the table there are about 56,000 clones, 80% of which are singletons. Material: peripheral blood, obtained 28 days after the second AZD1222 dose. Every receptor here comes from an adult who received the AZD1222 COVID-19 vaccine. Both conserved end residues are part of each CDR3. D genes are given only for firm matches. Size values are once, few and many counts, or a class for expanded clones, and some rows have none.

J	D	V	size	CDR3	DNA
TRBJ2-1	.	TRBV11-2	.	CASSLGVLAVNEQFF	TGTGCCAGCAGCTTAGGGGTGCTAGCAGTCAATGAGCAGTTCTTC
TRBJ2-3	.	TRBV3-1/TRBV3-2	.	CASSQKVTGPETQYF	TGTGCCAGCAGCCAAAAGGTTACGGGACCCGAGACGCAGTATTTT
TRBJ1-2	.	TRBV5-4	.	CASSLWGGYGYTF	TGTGCCAGCAGCTTATGGGGAGGTTATGGCTACACCTTC
TRBJ2-3	TRBD2	TRBV27	few	CASSPWTSGTIDTQYF	TGTGCCAGCAGTCCCTGGACTAGCGGGACTATAGATACGCAGTATTTT
TRBJ2-1	.	TRBV3-1/TRBV3-2	.	CASSQAIEVYNEQFF	TGTGCCAGCAGCCAAGCAATTGAGGTTTACAATGAGCAGTTCTTC
TRBJ2-2	TRBD2	TRBV5-1	.	CASSLFSGGPNTGELFF	TGCGCCAGCAGCTTGTTTAGCGGGGGGCCGAACACCGGGGAGCTGTTTTTT
TRBJ1-6	.	TRBV30	.	CAWSHSRANSPLHF	TGTGCCTGGAGTCACAGCAGAGCAAATTCACCCCTCCACTTT
TRBJ2-1	TRBD1	TRBV27	.	CASSHLEGANEQFF	TGTGCCAGCAGTCACCTTGAGGGGGCCAATGAGCAGTTCTTC
TRBJ2-7	.	TRBV10-1	.	CASSTGTLSDYEQYF	TGCGCCAGCAGTACCGGGACACTTTCGGACTACGAGCAGTACTTC
TRBJ1-2	.	TRBV3-1/TRBV3-2	.	CASSQDLVGSGYTF	TGTGCCAGCAGCCAAGATCTGGTAGGGAGCGGCTACACCTTC
TRBJ1-1	.	TRBV18	.	CASSRTQVGTNTEAFF	TGTGCCAGCTCACGTACCCAGGTGGGTACGAACACTGAAGCTTTCTTT
TRBJ2-2	.	TRBV6-4	.	CASRKTQTGELFF	TGTGCCAGCAGGAAAACTCAAACCGGGGAGCTGTTTTTT
TRBJ2-3	.	TRBV14	.	CASSQVGADTQYF	TGTGCCAGCAGCCAAGTTGGGGCGGATACGCAGTATTTT
TRBJ2-1	TRBD2	TRBV19	.	CASSPRTSGRNEQFF	TGTGCCAGTAGTCCGCGGACTAGCGGGAGGAATGAGCAGTTCTTC
TRBJ2-1	.	TRBV7-2	.	CASSWDPSSYNEQFF	TGTGCCAGCAGCTGGGACCCGAGCTCCTACAATGAGCAGTTCTTC
TRBJ2-3	TRBD1	TRBV6-1	few	CASSEWWDRATSTDTQYF	TGTGCCAGCAGTGAATGGTGGGACAGGGCGACTAGCACAGATACGCAGTATTTT
TRBJ1-3	.	TRBV3-1/TRBV3-2	.	CASSQTDRSSGNTIYF	TGTGCCAGCAGCCAAACGGACCGGAGCTCTGGAAACACCATATATTTT
TRBJ2-3	.	TRBV6-1	.	CASSEPLSSDTQYF	TGTGCCAGCAGTGAACCTCTCTCCTCCGATACGCAGTATTTT
TRBJ1-5	TRBD1	TRBV20-1	.	CSASKGAGDQPQHF	TGCAGTGCTAGTAAGGGGGCCGGCGACCAGCCCCAGCATTTT
TRBJ1-2	TRBD1	TRBV5-4	once	CASSRTQGDYGYTF	TGTGCCAGCAGCCGTACCCAGGGGGACTATGGCTACACCTTC
TRBJ1-2	.	TRBV5-4	.	CASSSGHNYGYTF	TGTGCCAGCAGCTCGGGACACAACTATGGCTACACCTTC
TRBJ2-1	TRBD2	TRBV19	.	CASSISVRLAGSYNEQFF	TGTGCCAGTAGTATTAGCGTTCGACTAGCGGGCTCCTACAATGAGCAGTTCTTC
TRBJ1-3	.	TRBV6-5	.	CASRDTRGPGNTIYF	TGTGCCAGCAGGGACACGCGGGGGCCTGGAAACACCATATATTTT
TRBJ2-2	.	TRBV19	.	CASSIGGPGELFF	TGTGCCAGTAGTATAGGCGGTCCCGGGGAGCTGTTTTTT
TRBJ2-1	.	TRBV28	.	CASSPPLGGFEQFF	TGTGCCAGCAGTCCACCCCTGGGGGGATTTGAGCAGTTCTTC
TRBJ1-1	.	TRBV19	.	CASRPRGRGTEAFF	TGTGCCAGTAGACCCCGGGGGCGAGGTACTGAAGCTTTCTTT
TRBJ2-4	.	TRBV30	medium-sized	CAWRRTSLAKNIQYF	TGTGCCTGGAGAAGGACGTCTCTAGCCAAAAACATTCAGTACTTC
TRBJ1-2	.	TRBV5-1	once	CASSTHEAGYTF	TGCGCCAGCAGCACACATGAGGCTGGCTACACCTTC
TRBJ1-1	.	TRBV5-1	.	CASSLVKVNTEAFF	TGCGCCAGCAGCTTGGTCAAGGTGAACACTGAAGCTTTCTTT
TRBJ2-1	.	TRBV6-5	.	CASRDSGPFKEQFF	TGTGCCAGCAGGGACAGTGGACCTTTTAAAGAGCAGTTCTTC
TRBJ1-1	.	TRBV20-1	few	CSAGTLTEAFF	TGCAGTGCCGGGACACTCACTGAAGCTTTCTTT
TRBJ1-2	TRBD1	TRBV28	.	CASSFSGFAGTGGYGYTF	TGTGCCAGCAGTTTTTCGGGATTCGCCGGGACAGGGGGCTATGGCTACACCTTC
TRBJ1-2	TRBD1	TRBV2	.	CASTLKRMGQGERGYTF	TGTGCCAGCACCCTGAAGCGTATGGGACAGGGAGAGCGTGGCTACACCTTC
TRBJ2-5	.	TRBV30	.	CAWRGGRDSTNLRTQYF	TGTGCCTGGAGAGGAGGAAGGGATTCCACGAATCTTAGAACCCAGTACTTC
TRBJ1-1	.	TRBV28	few	CASFGYTEAFF	TGTGCCAGCTTTGGGTACACTGAAGCTTTCTTT
TRBJ1-6	TRBD1	TRBV5-5	.	CASSVGQISPLHF	TGTGCCAGCAGCGTGGGACAGATTTCACCCCTCCACTTT
TRBJ1-4	.	TRBV19	.	CASNHDTNEKLFF	TGTGCCAGTAACCACGATACTAATGAAAAACTGTTTTTT
TRBJ1-2	TRBD1	TRBV24-1	.	CATSQGGGYGYTF	TGTGCCACCAGTCAAGGGGGCGGCTATGGCTACACCTTC
TRBJ1-4	.	TRBV7-9	.	CASSLILEKLFF	TGTGCCAGCAGCTTAATCCTTGAAAAACTGTTTTTT